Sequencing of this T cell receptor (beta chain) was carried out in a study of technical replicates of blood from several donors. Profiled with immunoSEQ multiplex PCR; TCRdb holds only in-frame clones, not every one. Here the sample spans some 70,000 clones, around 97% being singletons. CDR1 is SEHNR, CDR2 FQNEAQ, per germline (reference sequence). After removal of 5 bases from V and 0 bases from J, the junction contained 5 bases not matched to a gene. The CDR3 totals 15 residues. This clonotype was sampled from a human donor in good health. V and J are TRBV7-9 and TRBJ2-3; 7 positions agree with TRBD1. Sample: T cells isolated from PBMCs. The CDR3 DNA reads TGTGCCAGCAGCATCGGGACAGCTAGCACAGATACGCAGTATTTT. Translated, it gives CASSIGTASTDTQYF.